The 8 T cell receptor beta chains below come from one sample, sequenced in a study of T cells after yellow fever vaccination. TCRdb re-derived calls from the 5' RACE reads in MiXCR, one entry per CDR3 protein. The repertoire holds about 130,000 distinct CDR3 sequences, with more than 6.5% as singletons. The sample in question was CD4+ T cells sorted from PBMCs, obtained 10 days after the first yellow fever vaccination. Source of these receptors: a man between 18 and 29 years old who received the YFV17D yellow fever vaccine.

This clonotype was detected ten times or more. The rearrangement uses TRBV20-1 and TRBJ2-3, with D uncertain. Deletions cut 4 bases from V and 0 bases from J, with 20 bases between. Germline values: CDR1 DFQATT, CDR2 SNEGSKA (reference sequence). The CDR3 length is 17 residues. CDR3 loop: CSAKPGTARVSTDTQYF. Here the CDR3 DNA reads TGCAGTGCTAAACCCGGTACGGCCAGAGTTAGCACAGATACGCAGTATTTT.

This clonotype has at least ten counts. The V call is TRBV4-3, the J call TRBJ2-3; 10 bases are a match to TRBD2. The germline V gene has CDR1 LGHNA and CDR2 YSLEER. V was pared by 2 bases and J by 1 base, with 6 bases of the junction left unmatched. This CDR3 contains 17 residues. CDR3 sequence (DNA): TGCGCCAGCAGCCAACAAACCGGGACTAGCGGCACAGATACGCAGTATTTT. This encodes CASSQQTGTSGTDTQYF.

This clonotype was recorded at least ten times. This sequence joins TRBV7-3 and TRBJ1-6; 9 positions match TRBD1. The CDR3 is 15 amino acids. V dropped 1 base and J dropped 10; count of bases not matched to a gene: 5. Germline CDR1 is SGHTA and CDR2 is FQGTGA. The CDR3 region has the DNA TGTGCCAGCAGCTTAAGGGGACAGGGAGAATCACCCCTCCACTTT. It specifies CASSLRGQGESPLHF.

This clonotype turned up a few times. The chain uses TRBV6-5 and TRBJ2-1; no clear D. Germline values: CDR1 MNHEY, CDR2 SVGAGI. The CDR3 sequence is 18 residues long. V dropped 2 bases and J dropped 0 bases, with 17 bases sitting between them. The chain's CDR3 is CASSYPRVGRSSYNEQFF. CDR3 nucleotides: TGTGCCAGCAGTTACCCCCGGGTAGGCAGGAGCTCCTACAATGAGCAGTTCTTC.

In its sample, this clonotype was seen many times. In DNA, the CDR3 is TGTGCCAGCAGCTTAAGGGGGACAGGGGGCACAGATACGCAGTATTTT. Translated: CASSLRGTGGTDTQYF. This chain links TRBV7-3 with TRBJ2-3; 10 bases map to TRBD1. Per germline, CDR1 SGHTA and CDR2 FQGTGA. CDR3 length: 16 amino acids. With V trimmed by 1 base and J by 1 base, 2 bases remained unmatched.

This clonotype was seen many times. This rearrangement joins TRBV20-1 to TRBJ2-1; D remains unclear. The CDR3 runs to 14 residues. V was trimmed by 4 bases and J by 2 bases, leaving 12 bases between them. CDR1 and CDR2 from the germline V gene are DFQATT and SNEGSKA (reference sequence). The CDR3 nucleotides read TGCAGTGCTATGCAGGTCGAAACCTACAATGAGCAGTTCTTC. It specifies CSAMQVETYNEQFF.

This chain connects TRBV14 to TRBJ1-1; D perhaps matches TRBD1 (5 bases). With 1 base removed from V and 9 bases from J, the gap between germline ends came to 15 bases. This CDR3 comprises 14 residues. From germline, CDR1 is SGHDN and CDR2 FVKESK. Here the CDR3 reads CASSQVGGGAKAFF. CDR3 in DNA: TGTGCCAGCAGCCAAGTGGGCGGGGGAGCTAAAGCTTTCTTT.

The sample holds many counts of this clonotype. V and J are TRBV6-2 or TRBV6-3 and TRBJ2-5; unclear D gene. The V and J ends lost 5 bases and 4 bases respectively, with 14 bases between them. Per germline, CDR1 MNHEY and CDR2 SVGEGT. The CDR3 loop spans 14 amino acids. CDR3 region: CASSTNGFLETQYF. In DNA form, the CDR3 reads TGTGCCAGCAGTACCAACGGATTCCTAGAGACCCAGTACTTC.